The rows below give T cell receptor beta chains drawn from one sample of a study of T cell responses to AZD1222 COVID-19 vaccine. Measured with immunoSEQ multiplex PCR; TCRdb has only the in-frame clones, and not every one. The table shows more than 110,000 clones, with approximately 94% occurring only once. Sequencing was performed on peripheral blood, taken on day 0 of AZD1222 vaccination. The receptor source for this set is an adult in good health. Each CDR3 is given with its conserved first and last residue. A D gene is named only where the DNA matches it firmly.

J	length	D	V	CDR3	DNA
TRBJ2-1	16	TRBD2	TRBV10-3	CAISEPGLAGGYEQFF	TGTGCCATCAGTGAGCCGGGACTAGCGGGGGGTTATGAGCAGTTCTTC
TRBJ1-2	13	-	TRBV4-1	CASRPEGNGGYTF	TGCGCCAGCCGGCCGGAGGGGAACGGTGGCTACACCTTC
TRBJ1-4	13	-	TRBV27	CASSFRPGEKLFF	TGTGCCAGCAGTTTCCGTCCGGGAGAAAAACTGTTTTTT
TRBJ1-6	14	-	TRBV6-4	CASSVNSLNSPLHF	TGTGCCAGCAGTGTAAACAGCCTGAATTCACCCCTCCACTTT
TRBJ2-2	13	-	TRBV14	CASSPRTAGELFF	TGTGCCAGCAGCCCTAGGACGGCCGGGGAGCTGTTTTTT
TRBJ2-1	14	-	TRBV11-3	CASSLGWDYNEQFF	TGTGCCAGCAGCTTAGGCTGGGACTACAATGAGCAGTTCTTC
TRBJ1-4	15	-	TRBV19	CASRGFTGFVEKLFF	TGTGCCAGTAGAGGATTTACAGGGTTTGTTGAAAAACTGTTTTTT
TRBJ1-2	14	TRBD1	TRBV19	CASTPDRTAYGYTF	TGTGCCAGTACCCCGGACAGGACGGCCTATGGCTACACCTTC
TRBJ1-1	16	-	TRBV7-2	CASSPRQAGRDTEAFF	TGTGCCAGCAGCCCCCGGCAGGCGGGTAGGGACACTGAAGCTTTCTTT
TRBJ1-2	15	TRBD1	TRBV3-1/TRBV3-2	CASSLLIQGNYGYTF	TGTGCCAGCAGCCTCCTTATACAGGGGAACTATGGCTACACCTTC